The rows below give T cell receptor beta chains drawn from one sample of a study of blood T cells in healthy people across ages. TCRdb reanalysed the 5' RACE reads using MiXCR and keeps one entry per CDR3 protein. The sample gives some 790,000 distinct CDR3 sequences, about 30% of which show up once; 15% to 20% is in the top ten. Material for sequencing was blood. Source of these receptors: a woman older than 75 in good health. The CDR3 runs from the conserved cysteine through the conserved F or W. D genes are given only for firm matches. Rows give clone size only sometimes, using once, few, many, or a class for an expanded clone.

d_call j_call v_call clone_size cdr3_nt cdr3_aa
TRBD1 TRBJ2-3 TRBV4-1 few TGCGCCAGCAGCCCAGGGGGCCTCACAGATACGCGGTATTTT CASSPGGLTDTRYF
TRBD2 TRBJ2-3 TRBV29-1 many TGCAGCGTCGCAGTCGCGGGGGGCACAGATACGCAGTATTTT CSVAVAGGTDTQYF
- TRBJ1-2 TRBV7-2 many TGTGCCAGCAGCTTAGGAGGGGGTACTAACTATGGCTACACCTTC CASSLGGGTNYGYTF
- TRBJ2-1 TRBV29-1 many TGCAGCGTTGAAGTGGGTCTGTCCTACAATGAGCAGTTCTTC CSVEVGLSYNEQFF
- TRBJ2-2 TRBV11-2 - TGTGCCAGCAGCCTAAAGACAGGAAGGTCCCAGGCCGGGGAGCTGTTTTTT CASSLKTGRSQAGELFF
TRBD1 TRBJ1-4 TRBV13 - TGTGCCAGTTCGACAGGGGATGAAAAACTGTTTTTT CASSTGDEKLFF
TRBD1 TRBJ2-5 TRBV7-9 many TGTGCCAGCAGCTTGACCGGGACAGGGACACAAGAGACCCAGTACTTC CASSLTGTGTQETQYF
- TRBJ1-1 TRBV20-1 - TGCAGTGCTACACAGGGTACGAACACTGAAGCTTTCTTT CSATQGTNTEAFF
TRBD1 TRBJ1-1 TRBV6-5 many TGTGCCAGCAGTACCGGGACAGGGGCACCCCATGAAGCTTTCTTT CASSTGTGAPHEAFF
- TRBJ2-7 TRBV11-2 once TGTGCCAGCAGCCGCCGAGGGTGGCCCGACGCCAACTCCTACGAGCAGTACTTC CASSRRGWPDANSYEQYF
- TRBJ2-5 TRBV10-3 many TGTGCCATCAGTGACAGCCTTCAAGAGACCCAGTACTTC CAISDSLQETQYF
- TRBJ2-6 TRBV29-1 many TGCAGCGTAGTAGATCTGAACTCTGGGGCCAACGTCCTGACTTTC CSVVDLNSGANVLTF
TRBD1 TRBJ1-1 TRBV18 few TGTGCCAGCTCCCCTACAAAGCCCCAGGGGGCGGCTGAAGCTTTCTTT CASSPTKPQGAAEAFF
TRBD2 TRBJ2-1 TRBV7-2 many TGTGCCAGCAGCTTAGTCAGCGGGGGGTACAATGAGCAGTTCTTC CASSLVSGGYNEQFF
- TRBJ1-2 TRBV27 many TGTGCCAGCAAGTACAGGGAAGACTATGGCTACACCTTC CASKYREDYGYTF
TRBD1 TRBJ2-7 TRBV6-2/TRBV6-3 many TGTGCCATTGGACAGGGGGCTTTGGAGCAGTACTTC CAIGQGALEQYF
- TRBJ2-1 TRBV5-4 - TGTGCCAGCAGCTTGGTTCAGGGCGGTTCTCACAATGAGCAGTTCTTC CASSLVQGGSHNEQFF
TRBD1 TRBJ1-5 TRBV12-3/TRBV12-4 many TGTGCCAGCAGTTTGTCAGGGGGCTTCAATCAGCCCCAGCATTTT CASSLSGGFNQPQHF
- TRBJ2-7 TRBV15 - TGTGCCACCAGCAGAGAAGGGGCAGGGCTCGAGCAGTACTTC CATSREGAGLEQYF
- TRBJ1-2 TRBV29-1 once TGCAGCGCCCTTAGGAAGGGGCTAACGGAGGGCTACACCTTC CSALRKGLTEGYTF
- TRBJ1-5 TRBV7-2 few TGTGCCAGCAGATCGACAGGCGATCAGCCCCAGCATTTT CASRSTGDQPQHF
- TRBJ1-2 TRBV9 - TGTGCCAGCAGCGTTGATTTCACCTATGGCTACACCTTC CASSVDFTYGYTF
TRBD1 TRBJ2-3 TRBV3-1 many TGTGCCAGCAGCCCCCCTACAGGGGTCGGTACAGATACGCAGTATTTT CASSPPTGVGTDTQYF
TRBD2 TRBJ2-3 TRBV6-1 - TGTGCCAGCAGCTCAGTGAAGCGGGGGGTGCTGAAAACAGATACGCAGTATTTT CASSSVKRGVLKTDTQYF
TRBD1 TRBJ1-2 TRBV5-5 - TGTGCCAGCAGCTTGGCCGCCCAGGGGGCTCCCTATGGCTACACCTTC CASSLAAQGAPYGYTF
- TRBJ1-1 TRBV25-1 - TGTGCCGGCAGTGAGGCGGGACGGTATGAAGCTTTCTTT CAGSEAGRYEAFF
- TRBJ2-2 TRBV7-2 once TGTGCCAGCAGCCTTAAACAAGGGAACACCGGGGAGCCGTTTTTT CASSLKQGNTGEPFF
TRBD2 TRBJ2-1 TRBV5-5 - TGTGCCAGCAGCTTAGGGCTAGCGGCCAATGAGCAGTTCTTC CASSLGLAANEQFF
- TRBJ1-5 TRBV6-6 many TGTGCCAGCAGTTACCAACCAGGGGCTCAGCCCCAGCATTTT CASSYQPGAQPQHF
- TRBJ2-3 TRBV7-9 many TGTGCCAGCAGCCCACGGGAGTACACAGATACGCAGTATTTT CASSPREYTDTQYF
TRBD1 TRBJ2-2 TRBV7-8 many TGTGCCAGCAGCTCGCAAGGACAGGGTTACACCGGGGAGCTGTTTTTT CASSSQGQGYTGELFF
- TRBJ2-5 TRBV7-2 many TGTGCCAGCAGCCCAACCTACAGGGAATCGGAGACCCAGTACTTC CASSPTYRESETQYF
TRBD2 TRBJ2-3 TRBV10-1 many TGCGCCAGCAGTGAGGGGACTAGCGGGGGAAACACAGATACGCAGTATTTT CASSEGTSGGNTDTQYF
- TRBJ2-4 TRBV4-3 many TGCGCCAGCACCGTACTACGGGTCTCGGCTCAAAAGAATCAGTACTTC CASTVLRVSAQKNQYF
- TRBJ2-6 TRBV5-1 many TGCGCCAGCAGCCCGCGACGGGGGTACTCTGGGGCCAACGTCCTGACTTTC CASSPRRGYSGANVLTF
- TRBJ1-1 TRBV6-1 many TGTGCCAGCAGAGCTCTTAGATCCGGGGGCATAGGCACTGAAGCTTTCTTT CASRALRSGGIGTEAFF
- TRBJ2-3 TRBV29-1 - TGCAGCGGGAGGGAGGCAGATACGCAGTATTTT CSGREADTQYF
- TRBJ1-1 TRBV19 - TGTGCCAGTAGTAGACAAGCTACAGAAGCTTTCTTT CASSRQATEAFF
- TRBJ2-1 TRBV11-2 many TGTGCCAGCAGCTTAATACAGCTTTACAATGAGCAGTTCTTC CASSLIQLYNEQFF
TRBD1 TRBJ2-2 TRBV20-1 - TGCAGTGCTCCCGGACCCCGGACAGGGGTGAACACCGGGGAGCTGTTTTTT CSAPGPRTGVNTGELFF
- TRBJ2-1 TRBV5-1 many TGCGCCAGCAGCTTGGGGGCTAGGTCTCCCGATGAGCAGTTCTTC CASSLGARSPDEQFF
TRBD1 TRBJ2-1 TRBV7-2 many TGTGCCAGCAGCCGGAATTATCTGGGACAGGGAGGCTACAATGAGCAGTTCTTC CASSRNYLGQGGYNEQFF
- TRBJ2-7 TRBV7-2 - TGTGCCAGCAGCTCACAGGAGGGTGTCGAGCAGTACTTC CASSSQEGVEQYF
- TRBJ1-2 TRBV7-9 few TGTGCCAGCAGCTTAGGTGGGGAAATCTATGGCTACACCTTC CASSLGGEIYGYTF
TRBD1 TRBJ2-2 TRBV5-1 - TGCGCCAGCAGCTCAGGACAGGTTCGCGGGGAGCTGTTTTTT CASSSGQVRGELFF
- TRBJ1-1 TRBV6-6 - TGTGCCAGCAGTGCCCGTGGAAGGTACGGTACTGAAGCTTTCTTT CASSARGRYGTEAFF